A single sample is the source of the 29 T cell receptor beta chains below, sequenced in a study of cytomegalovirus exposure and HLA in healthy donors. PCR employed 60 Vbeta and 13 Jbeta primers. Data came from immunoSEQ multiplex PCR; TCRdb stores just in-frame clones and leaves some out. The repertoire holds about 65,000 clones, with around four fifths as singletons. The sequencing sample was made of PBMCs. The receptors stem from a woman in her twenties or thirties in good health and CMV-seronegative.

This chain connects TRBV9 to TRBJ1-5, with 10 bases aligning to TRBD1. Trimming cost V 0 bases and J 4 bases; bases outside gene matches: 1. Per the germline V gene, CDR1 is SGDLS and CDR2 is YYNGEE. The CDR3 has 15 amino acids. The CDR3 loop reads CASSVGDRGNQPQHF. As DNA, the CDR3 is TGTGCCAGCAGCGTAGGGGACAGGGGTAATCAGCCCCAGCATTTT.

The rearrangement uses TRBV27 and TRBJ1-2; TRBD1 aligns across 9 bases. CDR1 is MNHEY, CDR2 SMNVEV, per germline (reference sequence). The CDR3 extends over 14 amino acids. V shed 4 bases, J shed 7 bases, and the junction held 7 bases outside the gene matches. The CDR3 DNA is TGTGCCAGCAGTTCAACAGGGGGCGTCGGTGGCTACACCTTC. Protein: CASSSTGGVGGYTF.

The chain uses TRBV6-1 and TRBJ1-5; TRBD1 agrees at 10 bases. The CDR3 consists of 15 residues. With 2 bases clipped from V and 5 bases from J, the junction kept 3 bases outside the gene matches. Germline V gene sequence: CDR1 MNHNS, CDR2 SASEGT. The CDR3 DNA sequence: TGTGCCAGCAGTGAATTGGGACAGGGGTATCAGCCCCAGCATTTT. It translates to CASSELGQGYQPQHF.

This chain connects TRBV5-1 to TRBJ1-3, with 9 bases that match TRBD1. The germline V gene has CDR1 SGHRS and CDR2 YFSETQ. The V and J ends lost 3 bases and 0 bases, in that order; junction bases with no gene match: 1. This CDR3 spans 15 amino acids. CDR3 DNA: TGCGCCAGCAGCTGGGACAGGGTCTCTGGAAACACCATATATTTT. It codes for CASSWDRVSGNTIYF.

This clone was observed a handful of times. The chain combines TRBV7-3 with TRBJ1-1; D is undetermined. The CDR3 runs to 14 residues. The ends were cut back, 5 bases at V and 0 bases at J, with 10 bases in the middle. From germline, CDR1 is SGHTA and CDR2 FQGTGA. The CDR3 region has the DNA TGTGCCAGCAGCCTGAGTTCGGTGAACACTGAAGCTTTCTTT. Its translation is CASSLSSVNTEAFF.

CDR3 DNA: TGCGCCAGCAGCCAAGAGCCCGCGGGGACCTATCAGGGCGGCGGGGAGCTGTTTTTT. It codes for CASSQEPAGTYQGGGELFF. V and J are TRBV4-3 and TRBJ2-2, with D possibly TRBD2 on 6 matching bases. V was pared by 0 bases and J by 7 bases, with 24 bases between. The germline gives CDR1 LGHNA, CDR2 YSLEER. The CDR3 loop spans 19 amino acids.

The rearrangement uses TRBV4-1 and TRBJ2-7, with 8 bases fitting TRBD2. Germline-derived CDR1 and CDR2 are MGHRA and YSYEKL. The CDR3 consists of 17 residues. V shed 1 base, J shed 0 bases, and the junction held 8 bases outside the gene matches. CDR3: CASSQVMASGSSYEQYF. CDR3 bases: TGCGCCAGCAGCCAAGTGATGGCCAGCGGGAGCTCCTACGAGCAGTACTTC.

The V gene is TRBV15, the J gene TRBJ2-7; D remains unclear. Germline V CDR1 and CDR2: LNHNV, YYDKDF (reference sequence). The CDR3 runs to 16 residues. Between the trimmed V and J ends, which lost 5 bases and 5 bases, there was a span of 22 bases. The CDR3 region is CATSREMVAAFDEQYF. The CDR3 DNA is TGTGCCACCAGCCGTGAAATGGTTGCAGCGTTCGACGAGCAGTACTTC. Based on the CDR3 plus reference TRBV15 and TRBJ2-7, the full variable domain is DAMVIQNPRYQVTQFGKPVTLSCSQTLNHNVMYWYQQKSSQAPKLLFHYYDKDFNNEADTPDNFQSRRPNTSFCFLDIRSPGLGDTAMYLCATSREMVAAFDEQYFGPGTRLTVT.

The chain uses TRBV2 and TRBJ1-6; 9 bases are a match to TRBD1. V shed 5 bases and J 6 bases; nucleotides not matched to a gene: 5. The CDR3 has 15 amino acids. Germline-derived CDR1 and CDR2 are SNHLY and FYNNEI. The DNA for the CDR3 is TGTGCCAGCAGTCCTGGACAGGGGCCTAATTCACCCCTCCACTTT. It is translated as CASSPGQGPNSPLHF.

The CDR3 region has the DNA TGTGCCAGCAGCTTCAAGGGGGCCGTCAACACTGAAGCTTTCTTT. Protein product: CASSFKGAVNTEAFF. The chain employs TRBV7-2 and TRBJ1-1; 7 bases match TRBD1. V trimming: 3 bases; J trimming: 2 bases; junction bases outside the gene matches: 6. The germline CDR1 and CDR2 sequences are SGHTA and FQGNSA. This CDR3 contains 15 residues.

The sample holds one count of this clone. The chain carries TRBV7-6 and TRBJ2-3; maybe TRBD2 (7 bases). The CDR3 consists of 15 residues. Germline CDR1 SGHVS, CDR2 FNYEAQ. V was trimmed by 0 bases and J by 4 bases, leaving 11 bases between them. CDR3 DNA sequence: TGTGCCAGCAGCTTAGCAGGGGGGGGCCCAGATACGCAGTATTTT. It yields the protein CASSLAGGGPDTQYF.

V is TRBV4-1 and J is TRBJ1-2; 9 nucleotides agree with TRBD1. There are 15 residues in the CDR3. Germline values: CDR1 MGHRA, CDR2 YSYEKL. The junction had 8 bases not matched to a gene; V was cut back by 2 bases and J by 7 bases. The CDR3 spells CASSQPTGGAGGYTF. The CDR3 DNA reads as TGCGCCAGCAGCCAACCTACAGGGGGCGCGGGTGGCTACACCTTC.

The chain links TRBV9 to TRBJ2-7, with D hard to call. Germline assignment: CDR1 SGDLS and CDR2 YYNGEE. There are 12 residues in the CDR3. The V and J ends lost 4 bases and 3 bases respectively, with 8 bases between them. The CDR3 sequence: CASSSNYYEQYF. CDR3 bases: TGTGCCAGCAGCTCTAACTACTACGAGCAGTACTTC. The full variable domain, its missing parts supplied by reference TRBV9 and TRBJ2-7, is DSGVTQTPKHLITATGQRVTLRCSPRSGDLSVYWYQQSLDQGLQFLIQYYNGEERAKGNILERFSAQQFPDLHSELNLSSLELGDSALYFCASSSNYYEQYFGPGTRLTVT.

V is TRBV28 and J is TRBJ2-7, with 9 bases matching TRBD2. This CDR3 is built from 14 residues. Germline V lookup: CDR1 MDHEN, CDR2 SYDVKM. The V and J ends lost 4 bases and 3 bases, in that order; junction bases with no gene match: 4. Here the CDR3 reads CASSSSGTLYEQYF. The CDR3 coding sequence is TGTGCCAGCAGTTCTAGCGGGACACTCTACGAGCAGTACTTC.

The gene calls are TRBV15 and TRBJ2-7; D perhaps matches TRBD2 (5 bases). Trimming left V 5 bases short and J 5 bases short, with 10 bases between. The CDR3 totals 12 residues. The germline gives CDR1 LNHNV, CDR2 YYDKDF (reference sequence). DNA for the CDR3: TGTGCCACCAGCCATGAGGGTGACGAGCAGTACTTC. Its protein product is CATSHEGDEQYF.

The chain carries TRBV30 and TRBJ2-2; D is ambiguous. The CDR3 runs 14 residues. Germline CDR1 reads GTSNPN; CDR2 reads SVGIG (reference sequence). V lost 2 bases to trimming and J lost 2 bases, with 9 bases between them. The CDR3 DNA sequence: TGTGCCTGGAGTTCTAACAGCAACACCGGGGAGCTGTTTTTT. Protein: CAWSSNSNTGELFF.

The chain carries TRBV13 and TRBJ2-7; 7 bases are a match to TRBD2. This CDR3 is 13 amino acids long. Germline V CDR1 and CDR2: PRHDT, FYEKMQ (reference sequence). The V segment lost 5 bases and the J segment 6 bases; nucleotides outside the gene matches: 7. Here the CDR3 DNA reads TGTGCCAGCAGCCCCCGGACTAGGGCCGAGCAGTACTTC. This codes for CASSPRTRAEQYF.

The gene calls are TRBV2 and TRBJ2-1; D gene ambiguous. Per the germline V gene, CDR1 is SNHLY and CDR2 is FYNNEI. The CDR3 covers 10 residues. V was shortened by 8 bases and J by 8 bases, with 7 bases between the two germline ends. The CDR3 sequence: CASVGYEQFF. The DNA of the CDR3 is TGTGCCAGCGTGGGCTATGAGCAGTTCTTC.

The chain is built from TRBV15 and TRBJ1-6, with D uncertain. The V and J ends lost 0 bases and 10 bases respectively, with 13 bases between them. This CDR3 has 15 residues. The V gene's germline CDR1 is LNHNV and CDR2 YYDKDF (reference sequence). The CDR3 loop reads CATSRDLGIESPLHF. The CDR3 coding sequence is TGTGCCACCAGCAGAGATCTAGGCATCGAATCACCCCTCCACTTT.

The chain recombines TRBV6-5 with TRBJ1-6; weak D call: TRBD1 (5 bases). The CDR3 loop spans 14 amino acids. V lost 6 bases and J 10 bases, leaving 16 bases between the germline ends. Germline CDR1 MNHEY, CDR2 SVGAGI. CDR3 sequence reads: CASSLEGVWSPLHF. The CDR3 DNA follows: TGTGCCAGCAGCCTAGAAGGGGTTTGGTCACCCCTCCACTTT.

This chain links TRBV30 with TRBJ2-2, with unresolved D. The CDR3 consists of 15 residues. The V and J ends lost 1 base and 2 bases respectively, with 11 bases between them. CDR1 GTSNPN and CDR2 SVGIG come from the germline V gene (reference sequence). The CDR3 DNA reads TGTGCCTGGAGTGGCCACGCAGGAAACACCGGGGAGCTGTTTTTT. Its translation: CAWSGHAGNTGELFF.

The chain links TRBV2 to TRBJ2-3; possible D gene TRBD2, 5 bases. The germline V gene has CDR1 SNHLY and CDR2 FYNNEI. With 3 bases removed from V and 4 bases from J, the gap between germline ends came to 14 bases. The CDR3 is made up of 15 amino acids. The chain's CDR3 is CASSDSLALADTQYF. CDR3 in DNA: TGTGCCAGCAGTGATAGTCTAGCACTGGCAGATACGCAGTATTTT.

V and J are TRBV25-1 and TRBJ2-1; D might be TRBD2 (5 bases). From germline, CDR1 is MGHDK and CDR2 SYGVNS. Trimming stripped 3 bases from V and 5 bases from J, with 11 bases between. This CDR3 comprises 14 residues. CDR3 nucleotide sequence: TGTGCCAGCAGTGAGTCGGGGAGCAACAATGAGCAGTTCTTC. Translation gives CASSESGSNNEQFF.

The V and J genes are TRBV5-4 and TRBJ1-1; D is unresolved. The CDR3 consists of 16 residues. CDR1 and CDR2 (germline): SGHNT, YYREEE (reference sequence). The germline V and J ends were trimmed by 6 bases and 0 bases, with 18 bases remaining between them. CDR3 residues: CASTLRREHMNTEAFF. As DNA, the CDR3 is TGTGCCAGCACCCTGAGGAGAGAACATATGAACACTGAAGCTTTCTTT.

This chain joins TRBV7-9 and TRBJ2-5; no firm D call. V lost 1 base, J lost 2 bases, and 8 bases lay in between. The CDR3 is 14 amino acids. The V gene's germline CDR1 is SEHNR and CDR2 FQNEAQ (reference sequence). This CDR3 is CASSLGAGQETQYF. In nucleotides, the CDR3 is TGTGCCAGCAGCTTAGGGGCAGGACAAGAGACCCAGTACTTC.

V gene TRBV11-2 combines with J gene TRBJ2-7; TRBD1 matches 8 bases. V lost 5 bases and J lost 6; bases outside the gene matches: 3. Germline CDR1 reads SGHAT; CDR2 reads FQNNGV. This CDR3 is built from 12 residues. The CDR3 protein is CASSTTGGEQYF. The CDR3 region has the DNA TGTGCCAGCAGCACAACAGGGGGCGAGCAGTACTTC.

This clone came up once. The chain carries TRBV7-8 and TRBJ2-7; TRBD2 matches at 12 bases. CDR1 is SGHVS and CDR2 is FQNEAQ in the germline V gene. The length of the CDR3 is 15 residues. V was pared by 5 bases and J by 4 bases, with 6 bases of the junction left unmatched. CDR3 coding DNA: TGTGCCAGCAGCCCGACTAGCGGGAGAAATTACGAGCAGTACTTC. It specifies CASSPTSGRNYEQYF.

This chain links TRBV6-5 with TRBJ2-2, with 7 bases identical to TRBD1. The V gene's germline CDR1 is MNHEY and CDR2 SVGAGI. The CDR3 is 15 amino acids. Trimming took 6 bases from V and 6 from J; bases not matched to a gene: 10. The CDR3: CASRKPTGVAGELFF. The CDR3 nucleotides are TGTGCCAGCAGAAAGCCTACAGGGGTTGCCGGGGAGCTGTTTTTT.

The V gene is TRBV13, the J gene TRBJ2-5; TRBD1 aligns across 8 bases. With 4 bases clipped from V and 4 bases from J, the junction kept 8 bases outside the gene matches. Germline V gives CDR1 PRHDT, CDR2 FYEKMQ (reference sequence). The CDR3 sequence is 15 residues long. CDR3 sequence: CASSYDRGAGETQYF. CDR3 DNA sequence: TGTGCCAGCAGCTACGACAGGGGTGCTGGAGAGACCCAGTACTTC.